Included here is one TCR beta chain sequence, with context. Profiled with immunoSEQ multiplex PCR; TCRdb holds only in-frame clones, not every one. This table has around 300,000 clones, 80% to 90% appearing once. In germline, CDR1 is SGHTA, CDR2 FQGNSA. The CDR3 extends over 14 amino acids. V was pared by 1 base and J by 10 bases, with 7 bases of the junction left unmatched. These data originate in a study of blood T cell repertoires in COVID-19. Study-wide background: COVID-19 samples, acute and convalescent, were from the United States, Italy and Spain.

The TCR comes from a woman between 65 and 79 years old with acute or convalescent COVID-19. The chain uses TRBV7-2 and TRBJ2-1; 7 bases line up with TRBD1. The specimen was peripheral blood. This chain's CDR3 is CASSLGGDRDEQFF. CDR3 coding DNA: TGTGCCAGCAGCTTAGGAGGTGACAGGGACGAGCAGTTCTTC.